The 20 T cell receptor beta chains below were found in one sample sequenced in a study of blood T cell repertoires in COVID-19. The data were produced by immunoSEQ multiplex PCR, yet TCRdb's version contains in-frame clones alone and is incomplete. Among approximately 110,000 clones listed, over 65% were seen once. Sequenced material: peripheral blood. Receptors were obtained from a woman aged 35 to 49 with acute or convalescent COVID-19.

For the CDR3, the DNA is TGCGCCAGCAGCCAACAGGGGACAGGGTACGGAAACACCATATATTTT. Its protein is CASSQQGTGYGNTIYF. V usage is TRBV4-1 and J usage is TRBJ1-3; 9 bases are a match to TRBD1. The CDR3 runs to 16 residues. Germline V lookup: CDR1 MGHRA, CDR2 YSYEKL. V was clipped by 2 bases and J by 4 bases; unmatched bases: 6.

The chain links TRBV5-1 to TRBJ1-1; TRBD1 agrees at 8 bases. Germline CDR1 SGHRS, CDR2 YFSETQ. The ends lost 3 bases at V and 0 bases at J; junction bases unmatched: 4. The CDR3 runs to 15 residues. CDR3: CASSSLQGVNTEAFF. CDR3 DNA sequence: TGCGCCAGCAGCTCTCTACAGGGGGTGAACACTGAAGCTTTCTTT.

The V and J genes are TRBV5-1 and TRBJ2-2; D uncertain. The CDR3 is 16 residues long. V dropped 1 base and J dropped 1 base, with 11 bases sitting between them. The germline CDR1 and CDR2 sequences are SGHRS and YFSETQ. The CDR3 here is CASSLSLVGNTGELFF. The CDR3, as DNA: TGCGCCAGCAGCTTGTCGTTGGTCGGGAACACCGGGGAGCTGTTTTTT.

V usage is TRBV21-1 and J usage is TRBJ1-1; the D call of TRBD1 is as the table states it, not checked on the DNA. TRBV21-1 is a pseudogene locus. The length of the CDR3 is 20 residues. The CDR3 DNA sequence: TGTGCCAGCAGCGCGATTGTCCGACCACTGAAACAGGGGATGAACACTGAAGCTTTCTTT. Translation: CASSAIVRPLKQGMNTEAFF.

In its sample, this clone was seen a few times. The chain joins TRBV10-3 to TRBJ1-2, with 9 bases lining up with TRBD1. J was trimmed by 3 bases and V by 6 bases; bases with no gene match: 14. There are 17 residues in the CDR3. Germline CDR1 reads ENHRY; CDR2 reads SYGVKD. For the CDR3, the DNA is TGTGCCATCAGCGGACAGGGGAGGAGAAGGGGCTACTATGGCTACACCTTC. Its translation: CAISGQGRRRGYYGYTF.

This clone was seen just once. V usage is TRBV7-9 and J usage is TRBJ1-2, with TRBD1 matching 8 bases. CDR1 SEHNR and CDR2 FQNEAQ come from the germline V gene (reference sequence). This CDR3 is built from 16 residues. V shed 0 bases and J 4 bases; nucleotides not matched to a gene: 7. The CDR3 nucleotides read TGTGCCAGCAGCTTAGCGCAGGGGGCTCGGGTCTATGGCTACACCTTC. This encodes CASSLAQGARVYGYTF. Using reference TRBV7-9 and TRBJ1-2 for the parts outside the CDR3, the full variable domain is DTGVSQNPRHKITKRGQNVTFRCDPISEHNRLYWYRQTLGQGPEFLTYFQNEAQLEKSRLLSDRFSAERPKGSFSTLEIQRTEQGDSAMYLCASSLAQGARVYGYTFGSGTRLTVV.

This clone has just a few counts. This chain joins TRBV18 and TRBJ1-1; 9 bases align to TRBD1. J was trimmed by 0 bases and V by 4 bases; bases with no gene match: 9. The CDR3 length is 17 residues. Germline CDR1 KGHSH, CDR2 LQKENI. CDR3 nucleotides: TGTGCCAGCTCACAAGTAAGGACAGGGGTTCTGAACACTGAAGCTTTCTTT. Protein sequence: CASSQVRTGVLNTEAFF.

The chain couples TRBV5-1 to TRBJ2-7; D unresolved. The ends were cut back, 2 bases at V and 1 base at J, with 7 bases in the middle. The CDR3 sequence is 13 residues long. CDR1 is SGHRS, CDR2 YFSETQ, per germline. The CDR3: CASSFPSSYEQYF. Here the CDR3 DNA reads TGCGCCAGCAGCTTTCCCTCTTCCTACGAGCAGTACTTC.

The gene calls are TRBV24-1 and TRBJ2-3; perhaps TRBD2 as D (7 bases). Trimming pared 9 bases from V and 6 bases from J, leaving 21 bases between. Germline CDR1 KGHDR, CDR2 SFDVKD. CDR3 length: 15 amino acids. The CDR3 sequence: CATLLKGGGRDTQYF. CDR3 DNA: TGTGCCACCCTTTTGAAAGGGGGGGGGCGGGATACGCAGTATTTT.

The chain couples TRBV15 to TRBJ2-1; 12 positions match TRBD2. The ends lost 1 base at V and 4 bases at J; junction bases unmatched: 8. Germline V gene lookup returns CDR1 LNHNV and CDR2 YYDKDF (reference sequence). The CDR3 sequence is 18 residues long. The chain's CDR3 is CATSRGPGLAGDYNEQFF. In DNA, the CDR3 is TGTGCCACCAGCAGAGGGCCGGGACTAGCGGGCGATTACAATGAGCAGTTCTTC.

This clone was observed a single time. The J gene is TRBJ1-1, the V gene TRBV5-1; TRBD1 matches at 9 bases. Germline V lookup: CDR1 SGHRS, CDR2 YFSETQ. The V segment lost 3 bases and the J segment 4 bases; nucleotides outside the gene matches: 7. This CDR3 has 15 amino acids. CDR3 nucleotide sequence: TGCGCCAGCAGCTCAGGACAGGGGACCATCACTGAAGCTTTCTTT. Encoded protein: CASSSGQGTITEAFF. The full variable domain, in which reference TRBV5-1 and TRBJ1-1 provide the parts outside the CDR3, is KAGVTQTPRYLIKTRGQQVTLSCSPISGHRSVSWYQQTPGQGLQFLFEYFSETQRNKGNFPGRFSGRQFSNSRSEMNVSTLELGDSALYLCASSSGQGTITEAFFGQGTRLTVV.

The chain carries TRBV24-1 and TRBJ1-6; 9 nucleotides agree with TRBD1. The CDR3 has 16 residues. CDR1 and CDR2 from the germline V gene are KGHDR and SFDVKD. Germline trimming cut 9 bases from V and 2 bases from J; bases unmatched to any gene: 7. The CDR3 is CATALGQGPYNSPLHF. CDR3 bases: TGTGCCACCGCGCTGGGACAGGGACCCTATAATTCACCCCTCCACTTT.

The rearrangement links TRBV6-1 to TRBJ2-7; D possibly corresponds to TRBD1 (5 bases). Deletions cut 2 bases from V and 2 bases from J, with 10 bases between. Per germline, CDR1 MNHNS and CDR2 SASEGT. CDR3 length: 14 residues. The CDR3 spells CASSELGPTYEQYF. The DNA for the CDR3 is TGTGCCAGCAGTGAACTGGGGCCAACCTACGAGCAGTACTTC.

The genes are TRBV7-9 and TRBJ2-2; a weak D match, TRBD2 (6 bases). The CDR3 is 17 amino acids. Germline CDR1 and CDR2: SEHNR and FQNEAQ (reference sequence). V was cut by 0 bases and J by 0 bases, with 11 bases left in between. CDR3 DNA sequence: TGTGCCAGCAGCTTAGCCGGGACTTACGCGAACACCGGGGAGCTGTTTTTT. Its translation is CASSLAGTYANTGELFF.

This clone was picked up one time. CDR3 protein: CASSRGSGTDNSPLHF. The DNA for the CDR3 is TGTGCCAGCAGCCGCGGATCCGGGACAGATAATTCACCCCTCCACTTT. The chain joins TRBV7-9 to TRBJ1-6; 7 positions agree with TRBD1. Germline V gene data show CDR1 as SEHNR and CDR2 as FQNEAQ (reference sequence). V lost 5 bases and J lost 5; bases outside the gene matches: 9. The CDR3 has 16 amino acids.

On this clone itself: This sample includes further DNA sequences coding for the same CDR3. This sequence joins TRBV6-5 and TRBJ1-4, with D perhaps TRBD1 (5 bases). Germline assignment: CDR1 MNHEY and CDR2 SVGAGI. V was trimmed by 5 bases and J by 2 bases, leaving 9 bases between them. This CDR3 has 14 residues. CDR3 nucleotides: TGTGCCAGCAGTCGGGGGAGGACTAATGAAAAACTGTTTTTT. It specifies CASSRGRTNEKLFF.

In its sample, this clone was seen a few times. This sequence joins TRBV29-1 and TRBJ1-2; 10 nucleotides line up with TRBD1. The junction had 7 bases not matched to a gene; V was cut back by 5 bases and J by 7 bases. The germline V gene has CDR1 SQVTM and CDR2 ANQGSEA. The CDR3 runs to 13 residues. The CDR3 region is CSVPTGQGGGYTF. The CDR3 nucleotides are TGCAGCGTTCCCACTGGACAGGGGGGTGGCTACACCTTC.

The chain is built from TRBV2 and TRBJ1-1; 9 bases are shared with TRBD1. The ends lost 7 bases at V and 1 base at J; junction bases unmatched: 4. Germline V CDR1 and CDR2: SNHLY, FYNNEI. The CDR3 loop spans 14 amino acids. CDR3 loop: CASNPGQGNTEAFF. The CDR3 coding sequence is TGTGCCAGCAACCCGGGACAGGGGAACACTGAAGCTTTCTTT.

This chain's CDR3 is CASSRRGMNTEAFF. For the CDR3, the DNA is TGTGCCAGCTCCCGCCGGGGGATGAACACTGAAGCTTTCTTT. The chain combines TRBV27 with TRBJ1-1, with a weak D call TRBD1 (5 bases). The CDR3 is 14 residues long. Trimming took 8 bases from V and 0 from J, leaving 13 bases between them. The germline CDR1 and CDR2 sequences are MNHEY and SMNVEV (reference sequence).

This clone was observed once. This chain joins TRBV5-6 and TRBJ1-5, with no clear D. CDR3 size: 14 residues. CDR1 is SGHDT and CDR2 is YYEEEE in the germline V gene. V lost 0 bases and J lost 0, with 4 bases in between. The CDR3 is CASSLGLSNQPQHF. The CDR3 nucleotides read TGTGCCAGCAGCTTGGGTCTTAGCAATCAGCCCCAGCATTTT.